Here is one T cell receptor beta chain with its context. Its specificity is unknown. Profiling relied on immunoSEQ multiplex PCR, and the TCRdb table lists in-frame clones only, not all of them. The top ten hold roughly 0.13% of the sample, which has 2,100,000 or so clones, almost 96% seen once. Trimming cost V 3 bases and J 1 base, with 13 bases left between them. The CDR3 sequence is 15 residues long. Germline CDR1 is SGHRS and CDR2 is YFSETQ. These data come from a study of shared clonotypes between healthy human individuals. Overall study results and limits: In general, naive subsets displayed greater estimated richness than memory subsets did.

The sequence was obtained from a man between 18 and 35 years old in good health. The sequenced material came from naive CD4+ T cells sorted from blood. Subset: CD45RA+ positively selected. The rearrangement joins TRBV5-1 to TRBJ2-5, with D perhaps TRBD1 (5 bases). CDR3 region: CASSYAGPAQETQYF. The CDR3 nucleotides read TGCGCCAGCAGCTACGCAGGGCCAGCCCAAGAGACCCAGTACTTC.